This T cell receptor (beta chain) was obtained from a study of ipilimumab plus nivolumab after autologous stem cell transplantation. Overall study: Patients received a median of roughly 5 ipilimumab and about 8 nivolumab doses. The myeloma group: high-risk transplant-naive, or relapse within 3 years after first autologous transplant.

This clone was picked up a small number of times. The junction had 11 bases not matched to a gene; V was cut back by 4 bases and J by 6 bases. CDR3 size: 16 residues. Germline V CDR1 and CDR2: MNHEY, SMNVEV (reference sequence). Checkpoint therapy with ipilimumab 1 mg/kg began 14 to 28 days after transplant. The data were produced by immunoSEQ multiplex PCR, yet TCRdb's version contains in-frame clones alone and is incomplete. The sample includes 43,000 or so clones, over 75% seen only once; the top ten take approximately 0.87%. The V gene is TRBV27, the J gene TRBJ1-4; 7 bases are a match to TRBD1. The receptor was derived from a male donor with multiple myeloma. The sequencing used PBMCs, collected in a trial of ipilimumab plus nivolumab as post-transplant consolidation. This CDR3 is CASSSTLTGIYEKLFF. The CDR3 DNA is TGTGCCAGCAGTTCTACGCTGACAGGGATCTATGAAAAACTGTTTTTT.